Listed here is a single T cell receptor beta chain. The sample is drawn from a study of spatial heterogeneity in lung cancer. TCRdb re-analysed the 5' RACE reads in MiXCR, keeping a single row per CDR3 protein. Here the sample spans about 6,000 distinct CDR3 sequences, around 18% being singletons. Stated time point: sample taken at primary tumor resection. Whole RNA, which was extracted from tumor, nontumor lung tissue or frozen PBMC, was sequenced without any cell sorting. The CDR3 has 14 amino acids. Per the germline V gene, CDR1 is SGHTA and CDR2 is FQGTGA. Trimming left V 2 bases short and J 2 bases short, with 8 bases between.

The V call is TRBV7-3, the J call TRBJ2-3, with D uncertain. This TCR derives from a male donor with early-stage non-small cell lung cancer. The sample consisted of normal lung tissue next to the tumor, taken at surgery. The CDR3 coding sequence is TGTGCCAGCAGCTTACTGGGTACCACAGATACGCAGTATTTT. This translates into CASSLLGTTDTQYF.